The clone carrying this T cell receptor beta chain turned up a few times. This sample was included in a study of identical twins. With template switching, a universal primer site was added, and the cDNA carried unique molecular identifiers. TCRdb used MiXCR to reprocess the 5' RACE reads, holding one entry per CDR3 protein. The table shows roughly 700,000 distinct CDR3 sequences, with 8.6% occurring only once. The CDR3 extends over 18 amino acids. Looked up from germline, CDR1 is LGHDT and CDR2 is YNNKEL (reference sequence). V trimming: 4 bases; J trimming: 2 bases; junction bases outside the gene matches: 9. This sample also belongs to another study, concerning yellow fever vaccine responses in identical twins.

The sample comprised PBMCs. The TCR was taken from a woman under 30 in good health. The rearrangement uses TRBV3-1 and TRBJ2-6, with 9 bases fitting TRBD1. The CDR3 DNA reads TGTGCCAGCAGCCCGCGTCGGACAGGGGTTGCTGGGGCCAACGTCCTGACTTTC. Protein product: CASSPRRTGVAGANVLTF.